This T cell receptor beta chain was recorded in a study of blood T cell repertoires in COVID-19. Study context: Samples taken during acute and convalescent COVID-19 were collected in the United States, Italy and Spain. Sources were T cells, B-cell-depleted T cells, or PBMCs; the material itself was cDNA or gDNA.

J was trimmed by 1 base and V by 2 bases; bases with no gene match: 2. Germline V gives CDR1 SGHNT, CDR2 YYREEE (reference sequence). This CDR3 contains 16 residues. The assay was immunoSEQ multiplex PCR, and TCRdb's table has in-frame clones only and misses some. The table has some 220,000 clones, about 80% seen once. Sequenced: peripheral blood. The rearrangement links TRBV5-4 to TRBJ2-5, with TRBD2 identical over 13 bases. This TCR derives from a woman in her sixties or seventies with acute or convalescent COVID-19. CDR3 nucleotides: TGTGCCAGCAGCTTCAGACTAGCGGGGGGCCAAGAGACCCAGTACTTC. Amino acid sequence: CASSFRLAGGQETQYF.